The present T cell receptor beta chain was sequenced within a study of cytomegalovirus exposure and HLA in healthy donors. Across the study: Out of about 179 million T cells, an earlier analysis found about 120 million unique TCR beta sequences in total. Findings and limits, study-wide: A later analysis linked a missense DCLRE1C variant to TCR beta V- and J-gene trimming.

A multiplex PCR was run with 60 Vbeta primers and 13 Jbeta primers. Only in-frame clones appear in the TCRdb table, and some are missing; sequencing was by immunoSEQ multiplex PCR. The sample lists about 97,000 clones, around 10% occurring once. Germline CDR1 reads MDHEN; CDR2 reads SYDVKM. Trimming at V came to 7 bases and at J to 3 bases, leaving 9 bases not matched to a gene. The CDR3 extends over 15 amino acids. This clone was found a few times. The antigen is not known. The source of this sequence is a man aged 45-65 years in good health and CMV-seropositive. V is TRBV28 and J is TRBJ2-1; 7 bases are shared with TRBD1. Sequencing used PBMCs. CDR3: CASTPTGIDYNEQFF. The CDR3 DNA is TGTGCCAGCACCCCGACAGGGATCGACTACAATGAGCAGTTCTTC. The entire variable domain, with the rest obtained from reference TRBV28 and TRBJ2-1, is as follows: DVKVTQSSRYLVKRTGEKVFLECVQDMDHENMFWYRQDPGLGLRLIYFSYDVKMKEKGDIPEGYSVSREKKERFSLILESASTNQTSMYLCASTPTGIDYNEQFFGPGTRLTVL.